Listed here is a single TCR beta chain. TCRdb independently ran MiXCR on the RT-PCR reads; one entry per CDR3 protein. This table has about 230,000 distinct CDR3 sequences, 13% to 15% appearing once. This record belongs to a study of patients and donors after allogeneic stem cell transplantation. The CDR3 is 16 residues long. Germline V gene data show CDR1 as MNHEY and CDR2 as SVGAGI. The V and J ends lost 2 bases and 0 bases respectively, with 13 bases between them. The sample consisted of blood, either unsorted or a sorted T cell fraction (not recorded which). This receptor was obtained from a human donor who was either an allogeneic HSCT recipient or a stem cell or donor lymphocyte infusion donor (not recorded which). It is not recorded whose cells these are; they may come from a transplant donor. The chain has TRBV6-5 and TRBJ1-1; no reliable D call. The CDR3 region has the DNA TGTGCCAGCAGTTACCCTTCGGGGAAGATGAACACTGAAGCTTTCTTT. Translation: CASSYPSGKMNTEAFF.